This section outlines one T cell receptor beta chain sequence together with its context. Its target is not known. These data come from a study of naive and memory T cell subsets. Regarding the study as a whole: Naive and memory repertoire findings lacked a ground truth for validation. Gini index rose across naive, CM, EM and EMRA in CD4 and CD8. Naive repertoires, especially CD8, held a few larger clonotypes, possibly memory cells re-expressing CD45RA.

The beta constant-region primer was an equimolar mix of two oligonucleotides covering TRBC1 and TRBC2. In TCRdb, the UMI-ligation and nested PCR reads were re-called with MiXCR into one record per CDR3 protein. Of 120,000 to 150,000 distinct CDR3 sequences in the sample, about a sixth were seen once. Germline V gene sequence: CDR1 MDHEN, CDR2 SYDVKM. There are 17 residues in the CDR3. Trimming cost V 4 bases and J 2 bases; bases outside gene matches: 11. The sequence derives from a human donor in good health. The chain employs TRBV28 and TRBJ1-5, with 7 nucleotides matching TRBD1. Specimen: naive CD4+ T cells from blood. This CDR3 reads CASSSQTGTARNQPQHF. The CDR3 coding sequence is TGTGCCAGCAGTTCGCAAACCGGGACAGCCCGCAATCAGCCCCAGCATTTT.